The 19 T cell receptor beta chains below come from one sample, sequenced in a study of shared clonotypes between healthy human individuals. Assay used: immunoSEQ multiplex PCR; TCRdb lists only in-frame clones, some missing. The table lists about 2.3 million clones, just over 90% of them singletons. The material sequenced was naive CD4+ T cells from PBMCs. As to subset: CD45RA+ positively selected. These receptors came from a young man in good health. Some clones in this sample may be carry-over from other donors' samples.

The CDR3 sequence: CSVVGDTDTQYF. In nucleotides, the CDR3 is TGCAGCGTTGTGGGGGACACAGATACGCAGTATTTT. This chain uses TRBV29-1 with TRBJ2-3; possibly TRBD1 or TRBD2 for D (5 bases each). Trimming left V 4 bases short and J 2 bases short, with 7 bases between. This CDR3 is built from 12 residues. Germline V gene lookup returns CDR1 SQVTM and CDR2 ANQGSEA.

The CDR3 coding sequence is TGTGCCAGCAGCGAACAACTCCCCCGGAACACCGGGGAGCTGTTTTTT. As protein: CASSEQLPRNTGELFF. The rearrangement uses TRBV14 and TRBJ2-2; D remains ambiguous. V was pared by 5 bases and J by 1 base, with 14 bases between. In germline, CDR1 is SGHDN, CDR2 FVKESK. The CDR3 length is 16 residues.

The V call is TRBV30, the J call TRBJ2-7, with 9 bases matching TRBD2. This CDR3 is 13 amino acids long. The germline V gene has CDR1 GTSNPN and CDR2 SVGIG (reference sequence). The ends lost 4 bases at V and 5 bases at J; junction bases unmatched: 6. The CDR3, as DNA: TGTGCCTGGACCGGACTAGCGAGGAACGAGCAGTACTTC. This gives the protein CAWTGLARNEQYF.

The V call is TRBV28, the J call TRBJ2-2; D unclear. V lost 0 bases and J lost 5, with 13 bases in between. This CDR3 comprises 16 residues. CDR1 is MDHEN and CDR2 is SYDVKM in the germline V gene. Written as DNA, the CDR3 is TGTGCCAGCAGTTTATGGGGTAACCCCAGGACCGGGGAGCTGTTTTTT. This encodes CASSLWGNPRTGELFF.

In regard to this clone: The same CDR3 also results from other DNA sequences found in this sample. The CDR3 spells CASSLRQGDTGELFF. CDR3 nucleotides: TGCGCCAGCAGCTTGCGACAGGGTGACACCGGGGAGCTGTTTTTT. The gene calls are TRBV5-1 and TRBJ2-2; 7 nucleotides match TRBD1. The junction had 3 bases not matched to a gene; V was cut back by 1 base and J by 3 bases. CDR1 and CDR2 from the germline V gene are SGHRS and YFSETQ. The length of the CDR3 is 15 residues.

This chain's CDR3 is CASRTSGVSLAKNIQYF. DNA of the CDR3: TGTGCCAGCAGGACTAGCGGGGTATCTCTAGCCAAAAACATTCAGTACTTC. The V gene is TRBV28, the J gene TRBJ2-4, with TRBD2 matching over 11 bases. The CDR3 loop spans 17 amino acids. The junction had 7 bases not matched to a gene; V was cut back by 6 bases and J by 0 bases. Germline-derived CDR1 and CDR2 are MDHEN and SYDVKM.

V and J are TRBV7-9 and TRBJ2-7; D not resolved. The germline gives CDR1 SEHNR, CDR2 FQNEAQ (reference sequence). The CDR3 contains 15 residues. V lost 5 bases and J 4 bases, leaving 18 bases between the germline ends. This CDR3 reads CASSHRASFSYEQYF. CDR3 bases: TGTGCCAGCAGCCACCGCGCTAGTTTTTCGTACGAGCAGTACTTC.

The chain combines TRBV19 with TRBJ2-1; perhaps D is TRBD1 or TRBD2 (6 bases each). V was pared by 2 bases and J by 9 bases, with 17 bases between. The germline CDR1 and CDR2 sequences are LNHDA and SQIVND (reference sequence). This CDR3 has 15 residues. In DNA form, the CDR3 reads TGTGCCAGTAGTATATCTCTAGTGGGGGGCTCTGAGCAGTTCTTC. Its protein product is CASSISLVGGSEQFF. The entire variable domain, with the rest obtained from reference TRBV19 and TRBJ2-1, is as follows: DGGITQSPKYLFRKEGQNVTLSCEQNLNHDAMYWYRQDPGQGLRLIYYSQIVNDFQKGDIAEGYSVSREKKESFPLTVTSAQKNPTAFYLCASSISLVGGSEQFFGPGTRLTVL.

This clone was picked up a small number of times. The chain links TRBV2 to TRBJ1-1; possible D gene TRBD1, 6 bases. The CDR3 contains 11 residues. Per germline, CDR1 SNHLY and CDR2 FYNNEI. V was clipped by 10 bases and J by 5 bases, with 11 bases between them. CDR3 sequence reads: CATNRVTEAFF. The CDR3 nucleotides read TGTGCCACTAACAGGGTTACTGAAGCTTTCTTT.

The chain carries TRBV6-5 and TRBJ2-7, with D possibly matching TRBD2 (5 bases). Looked up from germline, CDR1 is MNHEY and CDR2 is SVGAGI. The V end was cut by 4 bases, the J end by 2 bases, with 15 bases between. The CDR3 covers 15 residues. The CDR3 spells CASSSMRTHPYEQYF. The CDR3 DNA is TGTGCCAGCAGTTCCATGAGGACTCATCCCTACGAGCAGTACTTC.

This clone was observed many times. The chain has TRBV28 and TRBJ2-6; D might be TRBD1 (5 bases). In germline, CDR1 is MDHEN, CDR2 SYDVKM. V lost 3 bases to trimming and J lost 0 bases, with 15 bases between them. The CDR3 runs to 18 residues. CDR3 nucleotides: TGTGCCAGCAGTTTTCAAAGGGGTCGAAACTCTGGGGCCAACGTCCTGACTTTC. This codes for CASSFQRGRNSGANVLTF.

The chain is built from TRBV19 and TRBJ2-3; D is unresolved. The CDR3 contains 13 residues. The germline V gene encodes CDR1 LNHDA and CDR2 SQIVND (reference sequence). Trimming pared 4 bases from V and 2 bases from J, leaving 7 bases between. Here the CDR3 reads CASSTRPTDTQYF. In DNA form, the CDR3 reads TGTGCCAGTAGTACCAGACCCACAGATACGCAGTATTTT.

The chain has TRBV4-1 and TRBJ2-1, with D maybe TRBD1 (6 bases). V was pared by 1 base and J by 11 bases, with 12 bases between. The CDR3 has 13 amino acids. Germline V lookup: CDR1 MGHRA, CDR2 YSYEKL. The DNA of the CDR3 is TGCGCCAGCAGCCAAGGAATACAGGGACAGCAGTTCTTC. It codes for CASSQGIQGQQFF.

The rearrangement uses TRBV5-1 and TRBJ1-1; possible D gene TRBD1, 6 bases. This CDR3 is built from 15 residues. Trimming removed 0 bases from V and 4 bases from J, with 13 bases in between. Germline values: CDR1 SGHRS, CDR2 YFSETQ. CDR3 coding DNA: TGCGCCAGCAGCTTGGCGAGAGGGGGTGGCACTGAAGCTTTCTTT. Its protein is CASSLARGGGTEAFF.

This clone turned up a few times. The CDR3 sequence: CSVYENTEAFF. The CDR3 nucleotides read TGCAGCGTTTATGAGAACACTGAAGCTTTCTTT. The V call is TRBV29-1, the J call TRBJ1-1; D uncertain. Germline V gene sequence: CDR1 SQVTM, CDR2 ANQGSEA. CDR3 size: 11 residues. The ends were cut back, 5 bases at V and 1 base at J, with 5 bases in the middle. Full variable domain (outside the CDR3, taken from reference TRBV29-1 and TRBJ1-1): SAVISQKPSRDICQRGTSLTIQCQVDSQVTMMFWYRQQPGQSLTLIATANQGSEATYESGFVIDKFPISRPNLTFSTLTVSNMSPEDSSIYLCSVYENTEAFFGQGTRLTVV.

As regards this clone: The junction differs from germline at one of its ends, possibly a read error. The chain uses TRBV14 and TRBJ2-7, with D uncertain. Germline CDR1 is SGHDN and CDR2 is FVKESK. CDR3 length: 15 residues. This CDR3 is CASSQDSPLSFEQYF. CDR3 in DNA: TGTGCCAGCAGCCAAGACTCCCCTCTATCCTTCGAGCAGTACTTC.

About this clone: Other DNA variants within this sample encode the same CDR3. The chain is built from TRBV9 and TRBJ2-2, with 7 bases fitting TRBD2. The CDR3 contains 16 residues. Germline-derived CDR1 and CDR2 are SGDLS and YYNGEE. With 3 bases clipped from V and 2 bases from J, the junction kept 7 bases outside the gene matches. The CDR3 loop reads CASSERLAANTGELFF. The DNA of the CDR3 is TGTGCCAGCAGCGAGAGACTAGCTGCAAACACCGGGGAGCTGTTTTTT.

V is TRBV28 and J is TRBJ1-5; D is ambiguous. Germline CDR1 MDHEN, CDR2 SYDVKM. The CDR3 spans 13 residues. Trimming shortened V by 7 bases and J by 0 bases, and 7 bases separated the two germline ends. The CDR3 DNA reads as TGTGCCAGCACGGGAGTTAGCAATCAGCCCCAGCATTTT. It yields the protein CASTGVSNQPQHF. Full variable domain (missing parts from reference TRBV28 and TRBJ1-5): DVKVTQSSRYLVKRTGEKVFLECVQDMDHENMFWYRQDPGLGLRLIYFSYDVKMKEKGDIPEGYSVSREKKERFSLILESASTNQTSMYLCASTGVSNQPQHFGDGTRLSIL.

This clone appeared once. The V gene is TRBV9, the J gene TRBJ2-1, with TRBD1 identical over 7 bases. CDR1 and CDR2 (germline): SGDLS, YYNGEE. CDR3 length equals 16 residues. Trimming cost V 2 bases and J 7 bases; bases outside gene matches: 12. Here the CDR3 DNA reads TGTGCCAGCAGCGTCAGGGGGTCGAGTCCCTTAAATGAGCAGTTCTTC. It translates to CASSVRGSSPLNEQFF.